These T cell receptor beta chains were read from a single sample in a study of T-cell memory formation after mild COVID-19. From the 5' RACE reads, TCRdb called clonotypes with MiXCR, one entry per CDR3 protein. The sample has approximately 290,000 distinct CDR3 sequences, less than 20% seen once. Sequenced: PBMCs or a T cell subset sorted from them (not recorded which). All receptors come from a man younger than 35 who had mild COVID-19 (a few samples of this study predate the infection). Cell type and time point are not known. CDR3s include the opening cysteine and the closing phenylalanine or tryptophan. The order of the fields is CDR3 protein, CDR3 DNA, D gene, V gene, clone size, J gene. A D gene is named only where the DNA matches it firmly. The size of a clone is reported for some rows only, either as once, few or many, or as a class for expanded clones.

CASSPLETNYGYTF | TGTGCCAGCAGTCCCCTGGAGACTAACTATGGCTACACCTTC | NA | TRBV3-1 | few | TRBJ1-2
CASRLAGGKETQYF | TGTGCCAGCAGACTAGCGGGGGGGAAAGAGACCCAGTACTTC | TRBD2 | TRBV30 | NA | TRBJ2-5
CASSQEQWREQYF | TGCGCCAGCAGCCAGGAACAGTGGCGGGAGCAGTACTTC | NA | TRBV4-3 | few | TRBJ2-7
CATSRDTPSANEQFF | TGTGCCACCAGCAGAGATACCCCTAGCGCCAATGAGCAGTTCTTC | NA | TRBV15 | NA | TRBJ2-1
CSATSGTGSGYTF | TGCAGTGCTACATCCGGGACAGGATCCGGCTACACCTTC | TRBD1 | TRBV20-1 | many | TRBJ1-2
CASREGDRGHTEAFF | TGTGCCAGCAGGGAAGGGGACAGGGGGCACACTGAAGCTTTCTTT | TRBD1 | TRBV6-5 | NA | TRBJ1-1
CASSATGPYEQYF | TGCGCCAGCAGCGCGACAGGCCCCTACGAGCAGTACTTC | NA | TRBV5-1 | NA | TRBJ2-7
CASSLQGSSRYGYTF | TGTGCCAGCAGCCTCCAGGGGAGTTCCCGCTATGGCTACACCTTC | NA | TRBV7-3 | few | TRBJ1-2
CASSQVLGGSRTEAFF | TGCGCCAGCAGCCAAGTTCTTGGAGGGTCGCGGACTGAAGCTTTCTTT | NA | TRBV4-3 | few | TRBJ1-1
CASSGQFTEAFF | TGCGCCAGCAGCGGACAGTTCACTGAAGCTTTCTTT | NA | TRBV10-1 | NA | TRBJ1-1
CASSQGGAGTYGYTF | TGTGCCAGCAGCCAGGGGGGAGCAGGGACGTATGGCTACACCTTC | NA | TRBV3-1 | few | TRBJ1-2
CASRGTGVDEQYF | TGTGCCAGCAGGGGGACAGGGGTTGACGAGCAGTACTTC | TRBD1 | TRBV7-6 | many | TRBJ2-7
CASSTYRGNTEAFF | TGTGCCAGCAGCACCTACAGGGGGAACACTGAAGCTTTCTTT | TRBD1 | TRBV7-2 | few | TRBJ1-1
CASSNKGYYGYTF | TGTGCCAGCAGCAACAAGGGCTACTATGGCTACACCTTC | NA | TRBV6-5 | NA | TRBJ1-2
CSARDPGTVVVETQYF | TGCAGTGCTAGAGACCCCGGGACAGTCGTTGTGGAGACCCAGTACTTC | TRBD1 | TRBV20-1 | NA | TRBJ2-5
CASSVGGAYETQYF | TGTGCCAGCAGCGTAGGGGGGGCTTACGAGACCCAGTACTTC | NA | TRBV9 | few | TRBJ2-5
CASSLDGLGNQPQHF | TGCGCCAGCAGCTTGGACGGCCTCGGCAATCAGCCCCAGCATTTT | NA | TRBV5-1 | few | TRBJ1-5